The clone carrying this TCR beta chain has ten or more counts. Antigen unknown. This record comes from a study of regulatory T cells in long-lasting Graves disease. Study findings and constraints: Persistent Graves' patients possessed reduced TCR diversity relative to recently diagnosed ones.

The germline V and J ends were trimmed by 0 bases and 7 bases, with 7 bases remaining between them. The V gene's germline CDR1 is SEHNR and CDR2 FQNEAQ (reference sequence). The length of the CDR3 is 13 residues. Time point given: newly diagnosed GD, antithyroid drugs for less than 3 months. Extracted PBMC RNA gave rise to the TCR library. The guidelines of the American Thyroid Association were the basis for diagnosing Graves' disease. Both iRepertoire HTBI primers and Arm-PCR of CDR3 regions were used to build the TCR beta libraries. TCRdb redid the calling of the multiplex PCR reads with MiXCR, one entry per CDR3 protein. Of around 450,000 distinct CDR3 sequences listed, around 15% are singletons. These data were likewise used in another study, on T cells in Graves' hyperthyroidism and ophthalmopathy. That source reports: Using the HTBI primer set, a first-round RT-PCR was run on the TCR CDR3. Most clonotypes that expanded in the thyroid above 0.001 also showed up in blood.

Sequences were derived from peripheral blood mononuclear cells (PBMCs), sampled at new diagnosis, from a patient treated with antithyroid drugs. This clonotype was obtained from a middle-aged man with Graves disease. The chain has TRBV7-9 and TRBJ2-4; a possible D gene is TRBD1 (6 bases). CDR3 DNA: TGTGCCAGCAGCTTAGCCCAGGGGAACATTCAGTACTTC. Translation: CASSLAQGNIQYF.